The clone carrying this TCR beta chain was seen only a few times. Its antigen is as yet unknown. The data stem from a study of cytomegalovirus exposure and HLA in healthy donors. Study-level information: Both the approximately 120 validation repertoires and the approximately 700 first-cohort repertoires used the same platform, as reported by a later analysis. Study outcomes and limitations: Both high specificity and high sensitivity reportedly marked the classifier's diagnosis of cytomegalovirus status. The study found most TCR sequences rare, yet found some public TCRs in many donors.

Trimming cost V 8 bases and J 3 bases; bases outside gene matches: 7. This CDR3 comprises 13 residues. The germline V gene encodes CDR1 GTSNPN and CDR2 SVGIG (reference sequence). The validation cohort, a group of over a hundred subjects, included the donors and was separate from the roughly 600-subject first cohort. Measured with immunoSEQ multiplex PCR; TCRdb has only the in-frame clones, and not every one. This sample has around 160,000 clones; 75% to 95% occur once, and the top ten carry 3%. The chain combines TRBV30 with TRBJ2-7, with 10 bases aligning to TRBD1. The sequenced material came from PBMCs. The receptor comes from a woman younger than 30 in good health and CMV-seropositive. The CDR3 bases are TGTGCCGGTGACAGGGGGCAGGGCTACGAGCAGTACTTC. Protein sequence: CAGDRGQGYEQYF.